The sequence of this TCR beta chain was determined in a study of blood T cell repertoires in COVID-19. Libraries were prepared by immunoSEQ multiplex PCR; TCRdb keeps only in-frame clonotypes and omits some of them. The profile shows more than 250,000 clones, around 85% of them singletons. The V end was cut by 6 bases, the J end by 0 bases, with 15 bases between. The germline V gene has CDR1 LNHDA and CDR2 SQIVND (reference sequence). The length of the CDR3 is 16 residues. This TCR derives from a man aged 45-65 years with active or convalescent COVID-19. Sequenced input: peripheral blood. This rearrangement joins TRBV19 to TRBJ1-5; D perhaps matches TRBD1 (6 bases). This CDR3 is CASSTTGRHSNQPQHF. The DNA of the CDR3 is TGTGCCAGTAGCACGACAGGACGGCATAGCAATCAGCCCCAGCATTTT.